This passage covers 4 T cell receptor beta chains from one sample sequenced in a study of molecular identifiers for immune sequencing clone quantification. TCRdb itself ran the PCR reads through MiXCR, one entry per CDR3 protein. The profile covers 60,000 to 70,000 distinct CDR3 sequences, with roughly 17% appearing a single time and 1.3% to 1.5% taken by the ten largest. Sequencing was done on a sample of naive CD8+ T cells from blood, with Jurkat cell RNA spiked in. The subset here: FACS-sorted CD8+CD4-CCR7+CD45RA+ naive T cells. These receptors were taken from a human donor in good health. Some libraries in this study had Jurkat cell RNA spiked in.

This clonotype appeared many times. This rearrangement joins TRBV4-2 to TRBJ1-1; a possible D gene is TRBD1 (6 bases). The CDR3 consists of 15 residues. Between the trimmed V and J ends, which lost 5 bases and 4 bases, there was a span of 17 bases. Germline-derived CDR1 and CDR2 are LGHNA and YNFKEQ. The CDR3 here is CASSTRRGAGTEAFF. The CDR3 DNA sequence: TGTGCCAGCAGCACACGCCGGGGGGCGGGCACTGAAGCTTTCTTT.

In its sample, this clonotype was seen once. A much larger clone differs by one base, so this may be a read error. No conserved phenylalanine or tryptophan is present at the end of the CDR3, so a read error is the likely explanation. This rearrangement joins TRBV7-6 to TRBJ1-2; D perhaps matches TRBD1 (6 bases). The CDR3 covers 17 residues. V was shortened by 1 base and J by 0 bases, with 15 bases between the two germline ends. CDR1 SGHVS and CDR2 FNYEAQ come from the germline V gene. CDR3 bases: TGTGCCAGCAGCTTAGAGGCTGGGGGCACCACTAACTATGGCTACACCCTC. Translated, it gives CASSLEAGGTTNYGYTL.

At least ten counts were recorded for this clonotype. The gene calls are TRBV6-1 and TRBJ1-2; 8 bases are shared with TRBD1. CDR3 length: 14 amino acids. V lost 4 bases and J lost 5; bases outside the gene matches: 6. Germline V lookup: CDR1 MNHNS, CDR2 SASEGT. CDR3 loop: CASSGSTGVYGYTF. In DNA form, the CDR3 reads TGTGCCAGCAGTGGATCGACAGGGGTTTATGGCTACACCTTC.

This clonotype appeared many times. The chain links TRBV24-1 to TRBJ2-3; D unresolved. The CDR3 has 15 amino acids. Germline V CDR1 and CDR2: KGHDR, SFDVKD. The germline V and J ends were trimmed by 2 bases and 1 base, with 9 bases remaining between them. CDR3 amino acids: CATSDWAEGTDTQYF. The CDR3 nucleotides are TGTGCCACCAGTGATTGGGCCGAGGGCACAGATACGCAGTATTTT.